The text below deals with one T cell receptor (beta chain). Its target is unknown. The CDR3 loop spans 15 amino acids. V gave up 4 bases and J gave up 7 bases, with 18 bases separating them. Germline assignment: CDR1 SGHRS and CDR2 YFSETQ. This entry is derived from a study of cytotoxic CD8 clonotypes in ibrutinib-treated CLL. The protocol was immunoSEQ multiplex PCR, while the TCRdb copy is restricted to in-frame clones and leaves out a portion. Among about 40,000 clones, roughly three quarters were seen once, and the ten largest hold around 10%. General observations from the study: Clonality (at baseline) was higher than in age-matched healthy donors and tracked circulating CD8+ T-cell counts.

The receptor comes from a human donor with chronic lymphocytic leukemia. J is TRBJ2-1 and V is TRBV5-1; tentative D call: TRBD2 (6 bases). The sequences come from PBMCs, collected at disease progression, from a patient treated with ibrutinib. The DNA for the CDR3 is TGCGCCAGCAGCCTTGCGCTAGGAGGGGATAATGAGCAGTTCTTC. Its protein product is CASSLALGGDNEQFF.